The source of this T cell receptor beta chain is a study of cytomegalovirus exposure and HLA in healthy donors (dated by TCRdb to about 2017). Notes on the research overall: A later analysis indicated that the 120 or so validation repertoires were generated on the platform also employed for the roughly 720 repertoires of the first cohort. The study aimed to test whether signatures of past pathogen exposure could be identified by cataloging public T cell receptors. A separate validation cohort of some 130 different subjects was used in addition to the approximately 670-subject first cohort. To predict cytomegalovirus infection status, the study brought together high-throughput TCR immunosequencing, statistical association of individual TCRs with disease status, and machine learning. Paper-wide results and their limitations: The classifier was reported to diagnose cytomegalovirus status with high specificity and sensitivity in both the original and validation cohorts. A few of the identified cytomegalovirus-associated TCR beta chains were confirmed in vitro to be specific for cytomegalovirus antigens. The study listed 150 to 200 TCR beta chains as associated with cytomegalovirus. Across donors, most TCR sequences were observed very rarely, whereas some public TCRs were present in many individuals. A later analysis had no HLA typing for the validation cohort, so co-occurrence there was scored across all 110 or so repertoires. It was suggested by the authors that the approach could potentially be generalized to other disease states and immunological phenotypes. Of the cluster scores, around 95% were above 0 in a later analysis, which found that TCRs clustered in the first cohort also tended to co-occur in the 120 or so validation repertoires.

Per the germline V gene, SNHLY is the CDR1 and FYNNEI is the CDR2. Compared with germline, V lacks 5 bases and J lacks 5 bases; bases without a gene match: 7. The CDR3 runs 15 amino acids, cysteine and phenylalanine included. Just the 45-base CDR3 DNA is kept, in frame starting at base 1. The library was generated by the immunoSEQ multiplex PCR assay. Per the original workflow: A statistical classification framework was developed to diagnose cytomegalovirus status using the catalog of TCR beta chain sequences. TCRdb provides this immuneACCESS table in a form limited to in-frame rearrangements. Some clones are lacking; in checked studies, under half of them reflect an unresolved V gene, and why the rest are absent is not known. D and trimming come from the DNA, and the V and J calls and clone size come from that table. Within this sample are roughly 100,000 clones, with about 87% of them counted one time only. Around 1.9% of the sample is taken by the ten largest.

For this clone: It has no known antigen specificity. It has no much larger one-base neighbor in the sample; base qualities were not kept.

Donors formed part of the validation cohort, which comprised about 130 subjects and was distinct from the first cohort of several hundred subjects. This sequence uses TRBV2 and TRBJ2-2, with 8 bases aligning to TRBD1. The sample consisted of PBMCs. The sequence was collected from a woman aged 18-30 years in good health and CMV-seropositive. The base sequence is TGTGCCAGCAGTAAGACAGGGGATGTAACCGGGGAGCTGTTTTTT. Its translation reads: CASSKTGDVTGELFF.